What follows are 7 T cell receptor beta chains derived from one specimen sequenced in a study of vaccination and CD4 T cells after COVID-19. Treatment specified: approximately nine-day PBMC culture with coronavirus spike peptide pools or control peptides (ViraFEST assay). No antigen is known for these receptors. At the Johns Hopkins FTIC core, DNA taken from cultured CD4+ T cells was sequenced by way of the Oncomine TCR Beta short-read assay. TCRdb reprocessed the PCR reads with MiXCR, giving one entry per CDR3 protein. This table holds 15,000 to 20,000 distinct CDR3 sequences, roughly 62% found once. This sample comprised CD4+ T cells from blood, cultured in vitro, obtained after SARS-CoV-2 vaccination. The receptors were sampled from a human donor who had recovered from COVID-19.

The gene calls are TRBV5-8 and TRBJ1-5; D unclear. Trimming took 1 base from V and 4 from J, leaving 9 bases between them. The CDR3 sequence is 14 residues long. CDR1 and CDR2 (germline): SGHTS, YDEGEE. The DNA of the CDR3 is TGTGCCAGCAGCTTGTTTCTAGGAAATCAGCCCCAGCATTTT. Its translation is CASSLFLGNQPQHF.

This clonotype was seen a handful of times. The V call is TRBV7-2, the J call TRBJ1-3; no reliable D call. Per germline, CDR1 SGHTA and CDR2 FQGNSA. The V and J ends lost 5 bases and 8 bases respectively, with 10 bases between them. This CDR3 region has 12 residues. The CDR3 bases are TGTGCCAGCAGCGCCCTACGCCACACCATATATTTT. This gives the protein CASSALRHTIYF.

The rearrangement uses TRBV6-2 or TRBV6-3 and TRBJ1-6; D perhaps matches TRBD1 (5 bases). V lost 5 bases and J 7 bases, leaving 9 bases between the germline ends. The CDR3 has 13 residues. From germline, CDR1 is MNHEY and CDR2 SVGEGT. CDR3 DNA sequence: TGTGCCAGCAGTGGGGACCGGAATTCACCCCTCCACTTT. It yields the protein CASSGDRNSPLHF.

The genes are TRBV6-5 and TRBJ1-2; D possibly corresponds to TRBD1 (5 bases). Germline-derived CDR1 and CDR2 are MNHEY and SVGAGI. Trimming shortened V by 2 bases and J by 9 bases, and 13 bases separated the two germline ends. The length of the CDR3 is 13 residues. The CDR3 loop reads CASSYGGDTSYTF. CDR3 nucleotides: TGTGCCAGCAGTTACGGGGGGGATACGAGCTACACCTTC.

The CDR3 DNA reads as TGTGCCAGCAGCTCCCAAATCGACAGGGATCCCCTCCATGGCTACACCTTC. Translation gives CASSSQIDRDPLHGYTF. The genes are TRBV7-8 and TRBJ1-2; 7 positions match TRBD1. Germline-derived CDR1 and CDR2 are SGHVS and FQNEAQ. The V and J ends lost 4 bases and 6 bases, in that order; junction bases with no gene match: 17. The length of the CDR3 is 17 residues.

The CDR3 reads CASSLAGSGSRKQYF. The CDR3, as DNA: TGTGCCAGCAGCTTAGCTGGTAGCGGGAGCAGGAAGCAGTACTTC. This chain uses TRBV7-2 with TRBJ2-7; 9 nucleotides match TRBD2. The trim removed 0 bases at V and 8 bases at J, leaving 8 bases unmatched. There are 15 residues in the CDR3. The germline V gene has CDR1 SGHTA and CDR2 FQGNSA.

Only a few counts were recorded for this clonotype. J is TRBJ1-1 and V is TRBV7-2, with TRBD1 as a possible D gene (6 bases). Trimming cost V 10 bases and J 2 bases, with 17 bases left between them. The CDR3 contains 14 residues. Per the germline V gene, CDR1 is SGHTA and CDR2 is FQGNSA. The DNA of the CDR3 is TGTGCCACAGCCACCGGGACACCTAACACTGAAGCTTTCTTT. Translation: CATATGTPNTEAFF.